One sample yielded the 8 T cell receptor beta chains listed below, sequenced in a study of cytomegalovirus exposure and HLA in healthy donors. The PCR was carried out with 60 Vbeta primers and 13 Jbeta primers. Produced via immunoSEQ multiplex PCR; TCRdb's table is partial and in-frame only. Of approximately 100,000 clones listed, 80% to 90% are singletons. The sample was PBMCs. These receptors were collected from a man aged 45-60 years in good health and CMV-seronegative.

Turning to this clone: This same CDR3 is encoded by further DNA sequences in the sample. The chain couples TRBV5-1 to TRBJ2-3; D might be TRBD2 (7 bases). Looked up from germline, CDR1 is SGHRS and CDR2 is YFSETQ. V was trimmed by 0 bases and J by 5 bases, leaving 13 bases between them. This CDR3 is 15 amino acids long. The CDR3 sequence: CASSLGGGGRDTQYF. The CDR3 DNA reads TGCGCCAGCAGCTTGGGAGGGGGGGGTCGAGATACGCAGTATTTT. Variable domain in full (rest from reference TRBV5-1 and TRBJ2-3): KAGVTQTPRYLIKTRGQQVTLSCSPISGHRSVSWYQQTPGQGLQFLFEYFSETQRNKGNFPGRFSGRQFSNSRSEMNVSTLELGDSALYLCASSLGGGGRDTQYFGPGTRLTVL.

This sequence joins TRBV5-1 and TRBJ2-2; 8 nucleotides match TRBD2. CDR1 and CDR2 (germline): SGHRS, YFSETQ. V was pared by 6 bases and J by 0 bases, with 4 bases of the junction left unmatched. The CDR3 contains 15 residues. In DNA form, the CDR3 reads TGCGCCAGCACAAGCGGGGGCGCGAACACCGGGGAGCTGTTTTTT. It specifies CASTSGGANTGELFF.

This rearrangement joins TRBV13 to TRBJ1-1; tentative D call: TRBD1 (5 bases). Germline CDR1 PRHDT, CDR2 FYEKMQ (reference sequence). This CDR3 has 13 amino acids. Trimming removed 5 bases from V and 6 bases from J, with 13 bases in between. This CDR3 is CASSTLGDSEAFF. The CDR3, as DNA: TGTGCCAGCAGCACCTTGGGGGACTCTGAAGCTTTCTTT.

J is TRBJ2-7 and V is TRBV15, with D perhaps matching TRBD1 (5 bases). The V gene's germline CDR1 is LNHNV and CDR2 YYDKDF (reference sequence). CDR3 length: 14 residues. The V end lost 1 base, the J end lost 2 bases, and 9 bases lay between the germline ends. CDR3 region: CATSRGTRTYEQYF. The DNA for the CDR3 is TGTGCCACCAGCAGAGGGACACGTACCTACGAGCAGTACTTC.

The CDR3 DNA sequence: TGTGCCAGCTCACCGGGGACAGTGAACACTGAAGCTTTCTTT. As protein: CASSPGTVNTEAFF. The gene calls are TRBV18 and TRBJ1-1; the match to TRBD1 covers 7 bases. The CDR3 runs to 14 residues. J lost 0 bases, V lost 3 bases, and 1 base had no gene match. CDR1 is KGHSH and CDR2 is LQKENI in the germline V gene.

The CDR3 region has the DNA TGTGCCAGCAGCTTGCGATGGGAGGGGTTGGGTCAGCCCCAGCATTTT. It yields the protein CASSLRWEGLGQPQHF. The gene calls are TRBV7-8 and TRBJ1-5, with D perhaps TRBD1 (5 bases). V was trimmed by 3 bases and J by 6 bases, leaving 18 bases between them. Germline CDR1 SGHVS, CDR2 FQNEAQ. The CDR3 runs to 16 residues.

The gene calls are TRBV5-6 and TRBJ1-4; D ambiguous. This CDR3 spans 16 amino acids. V lost 4 bases to trimming and J lost 4 bases, with 17 bases between them. Germline V gene data show CDR1 as SGHDT and CDR2 as YYEEEE. The CDR3 is CASSRTGEAGNEKLFF. The CDR3 DNA is TGTGCCAGCAGCCGGACCGGGGAGGCGGGTAATGAAAAACTGTTTTTT.

The chain joins TRBV20-1 to TRBJ1-1; D may be TRBD1 (6 bases). The CDR3 has 10 residues. V was cut by 4 bases and J by 11 bases, with 11 bases left in between. Germline CDR1 reads DFQATT; CDR2 reads SNEGSKA (reference sequence). The CDR3 sequence: CSATGVGAFF. The CDR3 region has the DNA TGCAGTGCTACAGGGGTCGGGGCTTTCTTT.